The rows below give T cell receptor beta chains drawn from one sample of a study of blood T cell repertoires in COVID-19. Produced via immunoSEQ multiplex PCR; TCRdb's table is partial and in-frame only. The table includes 150,000 to 200,000 clones, more than 85% detected once. Material: peripheral blood. These receptors came from a woman aged 80 or over in a cohort sampled during active or convalescent COVID-19. Each CDR3 is given with its conserved first and last residue. The order of the fields is D gene, clone size, V gene, J gene, CDR3 length, CDR3 protein, CDR3 DNA. The D gene is left open where the match is weak. The size of a clone is reported for some rows only, either as once, few or many, or as a class for expanded clones.

>.|.|TRBV27|TRBJ1-4|14
CASSSQGGSEKLFF
TGTGCCAGCAGTTCACAGGGTGGGTCTGAAAAACTGTTTTTT
>.|.|TRBV27|TRBJ1-4|14
CASRRTATNEKLFF
TGTGCCAGCCGAAGGACTGCAACTAATGAAAAACTGTTTTTT
>.|.|TRBV7-9|TRBJ2-3|15
CASSHGGEGTDTQYF
TGTGCCAGCAGCCACGGGGGAGAGGGGACAGATACGCAGTATTTT
>.|.|TRBV5-1|TRBJ2-2|14
CASSLSPNTGELFF
TGCGCCAGCAGCCTGAGCCCGAACACCGGGGAGCTGTTTTTT
>TRBD1|once|TRBV30|TRBJ2-5|15
CAWTEGQAGKETQYF
TGTGCCTGGACCGAGGGACAGGCTGGGAAAGAGACCCAGTACTTC
>TRBD2|.|TRBV6-6|TRBJ2-1|16
CASSPKAGGSYNEQFF
TGTGCCAGCAGCCCCAAAGCGGGGGGCTCCTACAATGAGCAGTTCTTC
>.|.|TRBV5-5|TRBJ2-3|14
CASSLIWAKDTQYF
TGTGCCAGCAGCTTGATTTGGGCGAAGGATACGCAGTATTTT
>.|few|TRBV10-1|TRBJ2-3|14
CASSEWAVLDTQYF
TGCGCCAGCAGTGAATGGGCAGTACTAGATACGCAGTATTTT
>TRBD1|.|TRBV6-4|TRBJ1-6|16
CASSDRGLPYNSPLHF
TGTGCCAGCAGTGACAGGGGGCTCCCCTATAATTCACCCCTCCACTTT
>.|.|TRBV18|TRBJ1-2|15
CASSPQRDNYYGYTF
TGTGCCAGCTCACCACAACGAGACAACTACTATGGCTACACCTTC
>.|.|TRBV29-1|TRBJ2-7|11
CSVRDTYEQYF
TGCAGCGTCCGGGACACCTACGAGCAGTACTTC
>.|.|TRBV20-1|TRBJ2-1|14
CSASRLGLYNEQFF
TGCAGTGCTAGTAGACTAGGGCTATACAATGAGCAGTTCTTC
>TRBD1|once|TRBV11-2|TRBJ1-2|15
CASSLDLGQGRGYTF
TGTGCCAGCAGCTTAGATCTTGGACAGGGTCGCGGCTACACCTTC
>TRBD1|.|TRBV2|TRBJ1-1|14
CASSADRATTEAFF
TGTGCCAGCAGCGCCGACAGGGCGACCACTGAAGCTTTCTTT
>.|.|TRBV5-6|TRBJ2-5|13
CASSLDTTETQYF
TGTGCCAGCAGCTTGGACACCACGGAGACCCAGTACTTC
>.|.|TRBV3-1/TRBV3-2|TRBJ2-2|12
CASNTNTGELFF
TGTGCCAGCAACACGAACACCGGGGAGCTGTTTTTT
>.|.|TRBV4-2|TRBJ1-6|16
CASSQEITAYNSPLHF
TGTGCCAGCAGCCAAGAAATAACAGCCTATAATTCACCCCTCCACTTT
>TRBD2|.|TRBV4-1|TRBJ2-1|18
CASSQGVPWRSRGGEQFF
TGCGCCAGCAGCCAAGGGGTTCCTTGGCGGTCCCGGGGGGGGGAGCAGTTCTTC
>.|once|TRBV5-1|TRBJ1-1|16
CASSLGWASRNTEAFF
TGCGCCAGCAGCTTGGGGTGGGCGAGCAGGAACACTGAAGCTTTCTTT
>.|few|TRBV20-1|TRBJ1-1|10
CSAGAGKAFF
TGCAGTGCTGGAGCGGGGAAAGCTTTCTTT
>TRBD1|.|TRBV30|TRBJ2-7|16
CAWRKTRAGTVIEQYF
TGTGCCTGGAGAAAAACAAGAGCCGGGACAGTGATCGAGCAGTACTTC